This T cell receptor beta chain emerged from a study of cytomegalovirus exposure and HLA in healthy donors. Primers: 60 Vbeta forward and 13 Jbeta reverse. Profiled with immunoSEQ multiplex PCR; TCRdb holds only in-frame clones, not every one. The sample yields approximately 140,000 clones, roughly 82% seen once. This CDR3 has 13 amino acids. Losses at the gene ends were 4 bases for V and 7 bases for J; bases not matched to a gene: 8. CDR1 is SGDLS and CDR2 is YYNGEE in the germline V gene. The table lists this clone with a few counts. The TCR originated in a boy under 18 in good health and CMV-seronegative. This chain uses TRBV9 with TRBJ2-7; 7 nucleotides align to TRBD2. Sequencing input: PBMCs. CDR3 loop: CASSPGGVGEQYF. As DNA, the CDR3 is TGTGCCAGCAGCCCGGGGGGAGTAGGAGAGCAGTACTTC.